This T cell receptor (beta chain) was captured by sequencing in a study of cytomegalovirus exposure and HLA in healthy donors. Study findings and constraints: In a later analysis, a missense DCLRE1C variant was linked to TCR beta V- and J-gene trimming. TCR beta sequences reportedly predicted the HLA-A and HLA-B alleles of most subjects accurately.

Donors were nominally healthy when sampled, though unrecorded immune exposures were likely. A multiplex PCR was run with 60 Vbeta primers and 13 Jbeta primers. Profiling relied on immunoSEQ multiplex PCR, and the TCRdb table lists in-frame clones only, not all of them. The data contain about 150,000 clones, around 78% of them seen just once; the ten biggest clones take up approximately 7%. Germline CDR1 and CDR2: MNHEY and SMNVEV (reference sequence). V was clipped by 6 bases and J by 5 bases, with 11 bases between them. The CDR3 has 13 residues. Concerning this clone: Its antigen is not identified.

This chain uses TRBV27 with TRBJ1-5, with a weak D call TRBD1 (5 bases). The TCR originated in a woman aged 40-49 years in good health and CMV-seropositive. Sequencing was performed on PBMCs. The CDR3 nucleotides read TGTGCCAGCAGATCGGACACCGATCAGCCCCAGCATTTT. Translation gives CASRSDTDQPQHF.